This passage covers 11 T cell receptor beta chains from one sample sequenced in a study of cytomegalovirus exposure and HLA in healthy donors. With 60 Vbeta and 13 Jbeta primers, the PCR was carried out. Assay: immunoSEQ multiplex PCR; the TCRdb copy retains only in-frame clones and omits some. The repertoire holds 200,000 or so clones, with 84% as singletons. Specimen: PBMCs. The receptors originated from a woman aged 50 to 60 in good health and CMV-seropositive.

As concerns this clone: Other DNA sequences in the same sample also yield this CDR3. CDR3 nucleotides: TGTGCCAGCAGCGGGACAACAGGGAGCTATGGCTACACCTTC. Translation: CASSGTTGSYGYTF. The chain combines TRBV9 with TRBJ1-2, with D perhaps matching TRBD1 (6 bases). CDR1 and CDR2 (germline): SGDLS, YYNGEE. Deletions cut 3 bases from V and 4 bases from J, with 13 bases between. There are 14 residues in the CDR3.

This clone was found once. The J gene is TRBJ2-6, the V gene TRBV18, with TRBD2 identical over 7 bases. Germline values: CDR1 KGHSH, CDR2 LQKENI. The junction had 6 bases not matched to a gene; V was cut back by 3 bases and J by 4 bases. The CDR3 spans 16 residues. CDR3 DNA: TGTGCCAGCTCACCGGGAGGACTAGGAGGGGCCAACGTCCTGACTTTC. It codes for CASSPGGLGGANVLTF.

About this clone: Other nucleotide sequences from this sample produce the same CDR3. This chain's CDR3 is CASSLRGEQYF. As DNA, the CDR3 is TGTGCCAGCAGTTTACGGGGCGAGCAGTACTTC. This chain connects TRBV28 to TRBJ2-7; maybe TRBD2 (5 bases). There are 11 residues in the CDR3. Looked up from germline, CDR1 is MDHEN and CDR2 is SYDVKM. Trimming took 2 bases from V and 6 from J, leaving 5 bases between them.

In nucleotides, the CDR3 is TGTGCCAGCAGCCCCGGGGGTTTGGGGGAGCAGTACTTC. Its translation: CASSPGGLGEQYF. This rearrangement joins TRBV5-6 to TRBJ2-7, with D maybe TRBD2 (6 bases). Germline CDR1 is SGHDT and CDR2 is YYEEEE. Trimming pared 4 bases from V and 7 bases from J, leaving 15 bases between. The CDR3 is made up of 13 amino acids.

The chain couples TRBV2 to TRBJ1-5; D possibly corresponds to TRBD1 (6 bases). Germline CDR1 SNHLY, CDR2 FYNNEI. With 6 bases removed from V and 4 bases from J, the gap between germline ends came to 19 bases. The CDR3 totals 16 residues. The CDR3 spells CASRPRTGSLNQPQHF. CDR3 coding DNA: TGTGCCAGCAGGCCAAGAACAGGGTCCTTAAATCAGCCCCAGCATTTT.

The genes are TRBV7-9 and TRBJ2-3; a possible D gene is TRBD1 (5 bases). Germline V gives CDR1 SEHNR, CDR2 FQNEAQ (reference sequence). There are 14 residues in the CDR3. V was cut by 5 bases and J by 2 bases, with 11 bases left in between. The chain's CDR3 is CASSETVPTDTQYF. The CDR3 DNA follows: TGTGCCAGCAGCGAGACAGTACCCACAGATACGCAGTATTTT. Filled out from reference TRBV7-9 and TRBJ2-3, the complete variable domain reads DTGVSQNPRHKITKRGQNVTFRCDPISEHNRLYWYRQTLGQGPEFLTYFQNEAQLEKSRLLSDRFSAERPKGSFSTLEIQRTEQGDSAMYLCASSETVPTDTQYFGPGTRLTVL.

In this sample, this clone turned up a few times. The chain combines TRBV13 with TRBJ2-1; D is unclear. Germline V gene data show CDR1 as PRHDT and CDR2 as FYEKMQ (reference sequence). V gave up 6 bases and J gave up 0 bases, with 12 bases separating them. The CDR3 spans 15 residues. Here the CDR3 DNA reads TGTGCCAGCAGGTCGGGTCCGAGCTCCTACAATGAGCAGTTCTTC. This encodes CASRSGPSSYNEQFF.

J is TRBJ1-1 and V is TRBV5-1, with TRBD1 as a possible D gene (5 bases). V lost 2 bases to trimming and J lost 3 bases, with 20 bases between them. In germline, CDR1 is SGHRS, CDR2 YFSETQ. The CDR3 covers 17 residues. CDR3 residues: CASSFTGRPSIDTEAFF. The CDR3 DNA follows: TGCGCCAGCAGCTTCACAGGTCGACCCAGCATAGACACTGAAGCTTTCTTT.

This chain uses TRBV6-5 with TRBJ2-1; tentative D call: TRBD1 (6 bases). The germline gives CDR1 MNHEY, CDR2 SVGAGI. The CDR3 covers 15 residues. Trimming pared 5 bases from V and 9 bases from J, leaving 20 bases between. CDR3 DNA sequence: TGTGCCAGCAGTCTGGACAGAGTACATACCGGTGAGCAGTTCTTC. Its translation is CASSLDRVHTGEQFF.

This chain joins TRBV7-8 and TRBJ1-1; TRBD1 matches at 11 bases. CDR3 length equals 14 residues. J lost 4 bases, V lost 4 bases, and 2 bases had no gene match. In germline, CDR1 is SGHVS, CDR2 FQNEAQ. CDR3 protein: CASSSGTGGTEAFF. As DNA, the CDR3 is TGTGCCAGCAGCTCGGGGACAGGGGGCACTGAAGCTTTCTTT. Variable domain in full (rest from reference TRBV7-8 and TRBJ1-1): GAGVSQSPRYKVAKRGQDVALRCDPISGHVSLFWYQQALGQGPEFLTYFQNEAQLDKSGLPSDRFFAERPEGSVSTLKIQRTQQEDSAVYLCASSSGTGGTEAFFGQGTRLTVV.

The chain carries TRBV5-1 and TRBJ2-5, with D tentatively TRBD1 (5 bases). CDR3 length equals 13 residues. Trimming left V 1 base short and J 7 bases short, with 11 bases between. Per the germline V gene, CDR1 is SGHRS and CDR2 is YFSETQ. CDR3 region: CASSLLGAGTQYF. CDR3 bases: TGCGCCAGCAGCTTGTTAGGGGCTGGGACCCAGTACTTC.